The 29 T cell receptor beta chains presented below share a single source sample, sequenced in a study of T cell repertoires in cytomegalovirus infection. No antigen has been identified for these receptors. Each CDR3 protein gets one entry after TCRdb re-called the reads with MiXCR. The table records just under 500,000 distinct CDR3 sequences, 33% of them present only once. The starting material was cultured PBMCs, obtained from culture after CMV antigen stimulation. All receptors come from a human donor in good health (CMV status not recorded). Some clones in this sample may be carry-over from other donors' samples.

About this clonotype itself: A much larger clone lies one base from this, so it may be a read error. V is TRBV6-2 or TRBV6-3 and J is TRBJ1-1; no firm D call. The CDR3 loop spans 12 amino acids. The germline V gene has CDR1 MNHEY and CDR2 SVGEGT. The CDR3 protein is CASGYGRIEAFF. Written as DNA, the CDR3 is TGTGCCAGCGGTTACGGCAGAATAGAAGCTTTCTTT.

The chain carries TRBV19 and TRBJ2-1; the D is unclear. CDR3 length: 14 amino acids. Germline loops: CDR1 LNHDA, CDR2 SQIVND (reference sequence). The V end was cut by 7 bases, the J end by 2 bases, with 12 bases between. The CDR3: CASKGLFAYNEQFF. In DNA, the CDR3 is TGTGCCAGTAAAGGGTTATTTGCCTACAATGAGCAGTTCTTC.

This clonotype was detected only a few times. The chain employs TRBV4-1 and TRBJ1-1; D gene unclear. The CDR3 loop spans 14 amino acids. The ends were cut back, 3 bases at V and 0 bases at J, with 8 bases in the middle. The germline V gene encodes CDR1 MGHRA and CDR2 YSYEKL. The CDR3 spells CASSHPGLNTEAFF. The DNA for the CDR3 is TGCGCCAGCAGCCACCCGGGATTGAACACTGAAGCTTTCTTT.

This clonotype was recorded a few times. The chain links TRBV5-6 to TRBJ1-1, with D tentatively TRBD1 (5 bases). Germline CDR1 SGHDT, CDR2 YYEEEE. The CDR3 runs to 16 residues. Deletions cut 1 base from V and 2 bases from J, with 15 bases between. The CDR3 DNA sequence: TGTGCCAGCAGCTTGCGGTACCGGGGGATAAACACTGAAGCTTTCTTT. It is translated as CASSLRYRGINTEAFF.

The V call is TRBV10-3, the J call TRBJ1-5; maybe TRBD1 (6 bases). Trimming pared 3 bases from V and 11 bases from J, leaving 14 bases between. The CDR3 has 13 residues. CDR1 and CDR2 from the germline V gene are ENHRY and SYGVKD. In nucleotides, the CDR3 is TGTGCCATCAGTGAACAGGGAGAAGAAGCCCAGCATTTT. This encodes CAISEQGEEAQHF.

The sample holds a few counts of this clonotype. This chain uses TRBV7-2 with TRBJ1-5, with 7 bases lining up with TRBD1. The trim removed 2 bases at V and 12 bases at J, leaving 4 bases unmatched. CDR1 SGHTA and CDR2 FQGNSA come from the germline V gene. The CDR3 has 12 amino acids. The CDR3 DNA reads as TGTGCCAGCAGCTTAAGGACAGGCGGCCAGCATTTT. It encodes CASSLRTGGQHF.

This chain joins TRBV10-3 and TRBJ2-5; D may match TRBD1 or TRBD2 (5 bases each). This CDR3 region has 13 residues. The V gene's germline CDR1 is ENHRY and CDR2 SYGVKD. The V end lost 6 bases, the J end lost 5 bases, and 13 bases lay between the germline ends. The CDR3 DNA is TGTGCCATCAGCCGGGGCCTAGAGGAGACCCAGTACTTC. It translates to CAISRGLEETQYF.

The rearrangement joins TRBV7-8 to TRBJ2-1; no clear D. The CDR3 covers 15 residues. With 6 bases removed from V and 0 bases from J, the gap between germline ends came to 12 bases. Germline CDR1 SGHVS, CDR2 FQNEAQ. The CDR3 here is CASSSDSSSYNEQFF. The CDR3 DNA sequence: TGTGCCAGCAGTTCCGACTCCTCCTCCTACAATGAGCAGTTCTTC.

The chain links TRBV7-6 to TRBJ2-7; D remains ambiguous. Germline V gene sequence: CDR1 SGHVS, CDR2 FNYEAQ. The CDR3 runs to 10 residues. CDR3 sequence reads: CASSSNEQYV. The CDR3 DNA is TGTGCCAGCAGCTCCAACGAGCAGTACGTC.

The chain uses TRBV7-2 and TRBJ2-3; 14 bases match TRBD2. CDR3 length: 17 residues. From germline, CDR1 is SGHTA and CDR2 FQGNSA. V shed 5 bases, J shed 8 bases, and the junction held 12 bases outside the gene matches. The CDR3 here is CASSLTGTSGSGGTQYF. CDR3 nucleotide sequence: TGTGCCAGCAGCCTTACCGGGACTAGCGGGAGCGGGGGTACGCAGTATTTT.

This clonotype was counted at least ten times. The V gene is TRBV24-1, the J gene TRBJ2-3; D perhaps matches TRBD1 (6 bases). The CDR3 is made up of 13 amino acids. V was cut by 9 bases and J by 0 bases, with 9 bases left in between. CDR1 and CDR2 (germline): KGHDR, SFDVKD. This chain's CDR3 is CATEGQSTDTQYF. The CDR3 nucleotides read TGTGCCACCGAGGGACAAAGCACAGATACGCAGTATTTT.

This chain joins TRBV7-9 and TRBJ1-1; TRBD1 matches 7 bases. The CDR3 has 15 amino acids. Germline V gene data show CDR1 as SEHNR and CDR2 as FQNEAQ (reference sequence). With 1 base clipped from V and 2 bases from J, the junction kept 4 bases outside the gene matches. CDR3 sequence (DNA): TGTGCCAGCAGCTTAGGAGGGGGCCGTAACACTGAAGCTTTCTTT. Residues: CASSLGGGRNTEAFF.

This clonotype was counted a few times. CDR3 amino acids: CAIKFTQVYSNQPQHF. The DNA for the CDR3 is TGTGCCATCAAGTTTACCCAAGTATATAGCAATCAGCCCCAGCATTTT. The V gene is TRBV28, the J gene TRBJ1-5; D unclear. In germline, CDR1 is MDHEN, CDR2 SYDVKM. The germline V and J ends were trimmed by 10 bases and 0 bases, with 19 bases remaining between them. CDR3 length equals 16 residues.

The gene calls are TRBV19 and TRBJ1-6; D gene ambiguous. This CDR3 is built from 14 residues. The germline gives CDR1 LNHDA, CDR2 SQIVND (reference sequence). V dropped 7 bases and J dropped 4 bases, with 11 bases sitting between them. CDR3 bases: TGTGCCAGTACCGGAGGATTGTATAATTCACCCCTCCACTTT. Residues: CASTGGLYNSPLHF.

The chain is built from TRBV3-1 and TRBJ2-7; D may be TRBD1 (6 bases). The CDR3 loop spans 12 amino acids. V lost 5 bases to trimming and J lost 5 bases, with 10 bases between them. CDR1 is LGHDT and CDR2 is YNNKEL in the germline V gene (reference sequence). CDR3: CASSATGNEQYF. Here the CDR3 DNA reads TGTGCCAGCAGCGCCACAGGGAACGAGCAGTACTTC.

The rearrangement uses TRBV28 and TRBJ2-1; D may be TRBD2 (6 bases). Trimming cost V 5 bases and J 5 bases, with 16 bases left between them. The CDR3 loop spans 15 amino acids. Germline values: CDR1 MDHEN, CDR2 SYDVKM. CDR3 amino acids: CASSKLAVVNNEQFF. The CDR3 bases are TGTGCCAGCAGTAAACTAGCCGTTGTAAACAATGAGCAGTTCTTC.

The rearrangement joins TRBV27 to TRBJ2-1, with a tentative D call TRBD2 (5 bases). CDR1 and CDR2 (germline): MNHEY, SMNVEV (reference sequence). V lost 2 bases and J lost 3, with 17 bases in between. The CDR3 extends over 17 amino acids. The CDR3 loop is CASSLGLARQLYNEQFF. The CDR3 DNA follows: TGTGCCAGCAGTTTAGGCCTAGCCCGACAACTCTACAATGAGCAGTTCTTC.

This rearrangement joins TRBV7-2 to TRBJ1-3; D is perhaps TRBD1 (5 bases). CDR1 is SGHTA, CDR2 FQGNSA, per germline. V was clipped by 5 bases and J by 5 bases, with 19 bases between them. The CDR3 runs to 16 residues. For the CDR3, the DNA is TGTGCCAGCAGCGCAAGGGGAAGGGCTTTCCGAAACACCATATATTTT. This encodes CASSARGRAFRNTIYF. Full variable domain (remainder filled in from reference TRBV7-2 and TRBJ1-3): GAGVSQSPSNKVTEKGKDVELRCDPISGHTALYWYRQSLGQGLEFLIYFQGNSAPDKSGLPSDRFSAERTGGSVSTLTIQRTQQEDSAVYLCASSARGRAFRNTIYFGEGSWLTVV.

The gene calls are TRBV7-2 and TRBJ2-5; TRBD2 might be the D (7 bases). Germline assignment: CDR1 SGHTA and CDR2 FQGNSA. V gave up 2 bases and J gave up 5 bases, with 12 bases separating them. This CDR3 region has 14 residues. CDR3 nucleotide sequence: TGTGCCAGCAGCTTAAGGGGGGGCGGCGAGACCCAGTACTTC. Translation: CASSLRGGGETQYF.

This sequence joins TRBV11-1 and TRBJ1-1; D is unclear. The ends were cut back, 5 bases at V and 1 base at J, with 11 bases in the middle. The CDR3 runs 14 residues. From germline, CDR1 is SGHAT and CDR2 FQDESV (reference sequence). CDR3 bases: TGTGCCAGCAGCCCGGACGGTACGAACACTGAAGCTTTCTTT. Encoded protein: CASSPDGTNTEAFF.

This chain uses TRBV6-1 with TRBJ2-7; TRBD2 matches at 7 bases. Germline CDR1 and CDR2: MNHNS and SASEGT. V was pared by 7 bases and J by 4 bases, with 10 bases of the junction left unmatched. The CDR3 sequence is 14 residues long. The CDR3, as DNA: TGTGCCAGCAAACCGGGACTACAGTCTTACGAGCAGTACTTC. It is translated as CASKPGLQSYEQYF.

This clonotype appeared a few times. The chain employs TRBV12-3 or TRBV12-4 and TRBJ2-1; D tentatively fits TRBD1 or TRBD2 (6 bases each). The CDR3 consists of 17 residues. V was trimmed by 3 bases and J by 0 bases, leaving 15 bases between them. The CDR3 bases are TGTGCCAGCAGTTTTGGGGGGCTCTTTAGCTCCTACAATGAGCAGTTCTTC. Protein: CASSFGGLFSSYNEQFF.

This clonotype was seen just once. The chain uses TRBV25-1 and TRBJ1-1; D ambiguous. The germline V and J ends were trimmed by 3 bases and 9 bases, with 11 bases remaining between them. Germline loops: CDR1 MGHDK, CDR2 SYGVNS. The CDR3 spans 12 residues. In DNA form, the CDR3 reads TGTGCCAGCAGTGAGGGCAGCCGTAAAGCTTTCTTT. This gives the protein CASSEGSRKAFF.

This clonotype was seen just once. CDR3 in DNA: TGTGCTGGCAGCGTGGGGGTTTTGGGGACAGATACGCAGTATTTT. Translation: CAGSVGVLGTDTQYF. This rearrangement joins TRBV7-6 to TRBJ2-3; D is perhaps TRBD1 or TRBD2 (5 bases each). This CDR3 is built from 15 residues. Germline values: CDR1 SGHVS, CDR2 FNYEAQ.

This clonotype was seen a handful of times. V is TRBV28 and J is TRBJ1-5; 8 positions agree with TRBD1. J was trimmed by 6 bases and V by 6 bases; bases with no gene match: 13. Germline V gives CDR1 MDHEN, CDR2 SYDVKM. The CDR3 length is 16 residues. CDR3 in amino acids: CASRTGQAIRGQPQHF. The CDR3 DNA reads TGTGCCAGCAGGACGGGACAGGCCATAAGGGGTCAGCCCCAGCATTTT. Drawing the rest from reference TRBV28 and TRBJ1-5, the complete variable domain is DVKVTQSSRYLVKRTGEKVFLECVQDMDHENMFWYRQDPGLGLRLIYFSYDVKMKEKGDIPEGYSVSREKKERFSLILESASTNQTSMYLCASRTGQAIRGQPQHFGDGTRLSIL.

The chain couples TRBV28 to TRBJ2-7, with 12 bases lining up with TRBD1. CDR1 MDHEN and CDR2 SYDVKM come from the germline V gene. The CDR3 contains 16 residues. Trimming cost V 6 bases and J 5 bases; bases outside gene matches: 11. CDR3 residues: CASSPPPGQGANEQYF. CDR3 nucleotide sequence: TGTGCCAGCAGCCCGCCCCCGGGACAGGGGGCCAACGAGCAGTACTTC.

This clonotype was detected a few times. V is TRBV7-8 and J is TRBJ2-2; TRBD1 might be the D (6 bases). Looked up from germline, CDR1 is SGHVS and CDR2 is FQNEAQ. V shed 1 base and J shed 2 bases, with 11 bases lying between them. The CDR3 totals 16 residues. CDR3 DNA sequence: TGTGCCAGCAGCTTAGGCCACAGGGAAAACACCGGGGAGCTGTTTTTT. It is translated as CASSLGHRENTGELFF.

This clonotype was seen a handful of times. This chain uses TRBV12-3 or TRBV12-4 with TRBJ2-2, with D perhaps matching TRBD2 (6 bases). V lost 7 bases and J 2 bases, leaving 14 bases between the germline ends. CDR3 length: 15 amino acids. Here the CDR3 reads CASMAWDSNTGELFF. CDR3 bases: TGTGCCAGCATGGCGTGGGACTCTAACACCGGGGAGCTGTTTTTT.

The chain couples TRBV28 to TRBJ1-5, with D perhaps TRBD1 (5 bases). Deletions cut 5 bases from V and 7 bases from J, with 21 bases between. Germline V lookup: CDR1 MDHEN, CDR2 SYDVKM. This CDR3 region has 16 residues. CDR3 bases: TGTGCCAGCAGTCTCTTACCGTCAGGGCTACGGCAGCCCCAGCATTTT. It translates to CASSLLPSGLRQPQHF.